This passage covers 9 T cell receptor beta chains from one sample sequenced in a study of shared clonotypes between healthy human individuals. Repertoires were generated with immunoSEQ multiplex PCR, while TCRdb's copy carries only in-frame clones and drops some. The sample records roughly 2.1 million clones, more than 85% being singletons. As defined, naive CD8 cells were CD45RO-negative and positively selected for CCR7, with terminally differentiated effector memory CD45RA+ cells excluded. The sequenced material came from naive CD8+ T cells from PBMCs. The receptors originated from a man between 18 and 35 years old in good health. Some clones in this sample may be carry-over from other donors' samples.

The rearrangement joins TRBV2 to TRBJ2-7; D is uncertain. V was pared by 1 base and J by 4 bases, with 17 bases between. The CDR3 has 16 amino acids. Germline assignment: CDR1 SNHLY and CDR2 FYNNEI. The CDR3 region has the DNA TGTGCCAGCAGTGAAGGGGTCACCTACAAGGCATACGAGCAGTACTTC. Protein product: CASSEGVTYKAYEQYF.

This clone showed up just once. V gene TRBV2 combines with J gene TRBJ1-5; 9 nucleotides align to TRBD1. The CDR3 sequence is 15 residues long. The germline gives CDR1 SNHLY, CDR2 FYNNEI. Trimming took 6 bases from V and 3 from J; bases not matched to a gene: 6. CDR3 in amino acids: CASRPGQGPNQPQHF. CDR3 DNA sequence: TGTGCCAGCAGACCGGGACAGGGTCCCAATCAGCCCCAGCATTTT.

This sequence joins TRBV13 and TRBJ2-3, with a tentative D call TRBD2 (5 bases). Germline V CDR1 and CDR2: PRHDT, FYEKMQ (reference sequence). V was cut by 3 bases and J by 6 bases, with 13 bases left in between. The CDR3 sequence is 14 residues long. In nucleotides, the CDR3 is TGTGCCAGCAGCTTCCTCCTGCCTAGCGATACGCAGTATTTT. This encodes CASSFLLPSDTQYF.

The rearrangement joins TRBV19 to TRBJ2-2, with 10 nucleotides matching TRBD2. Germline loops: CDR1 LNHDA, CDR2 SQIVND (reference sequence). This CDR3 has 15 residues. J gave up 4 bases and V 8 bases, and 7 bases lay outside the gene matches. Here the CDR3 DNA reads TGTGCCAGTCTTCTAGCGGGAGTTCCCACCGGGGAGCTGTTTTTT. Translated, it gives CASLLAGVPTGELFF.

The V gene is TRBV4-1, the J gene TRBJ1-1; 7 bases agree with TRBD1. V gave up 4 bases and J gave up 4 bases; unmatched junction bases: 12. The V gene's germline CDR1 is MGHRA and CDR2 YSYEKL. The CDR3 covers 16 residues. The CDR3 DNA is TGCGCCAGCAGCCTCCCCGCCCCAGCAGGGGGCACTGAAGCTTTCTTT. Translated: CASSLPAPAGGTEAFF.

This clone was observed once. The CDR3 loop is CASSGFSFSGGGNYGYTF. The CDR3 DNA reads TGTGCCAGCAGCGGATTCTCGTTTTCCGGCGGGGGCAACTATGGCTACACCTTC. V and J are TRBV9 and TRBJ1-2, with D tentatively TRBD1 (6 bases). With 3 bases removed from V and 2 bases from J, the gap between germline ends came to 23 bases. The CDR3 has 18 residues. CDR1 and CDR2 from the germline V gene are SGDLS and YYNGEE.

The V call is TRBV11-2, the J call TRBJ2-7; TRBD2 might be the D (6 bases). There are 14 residues in the CDR3. Germline-derived CDR1 and CDR2 are SGHAT and FQNNGV. The V and J ends lost 4 bases and 7 bases respectively, with 17 bases between them. The DNA for the CDR3 is TGTGCCAGCAGCTCGCGCCTCGGGAGTATGGAGCAGTACTTC. Protein sequence: CASSSRLGSMEQYF. The entire variable domain, with the rest obtained from reference TRBV11-2 and TRBJ2-7, is as follows: EAGVAQSPRYKIIEKRQSVAFWCNPISGHATLYWYQQILGQGPKLLIQFQNNGVVDDSQLPKDRFSAERLKGVDSTLKIQPAKLEDSAVYLCASSSRLGSMEQYFGPGTRLTVT.

This clone was recorded only once. The genes are TRBV21-1 and TRBJ2-1. TRBV21-1 represents a pseudogene. The length of the CDR3 is 17 residues. The CDR3 nucleotides read TGTGCCAGCAGCAAAATGGGGAATAAGAGCTCCTACAATGAGCAGTTCTTC. This encodes CASSKMGNKSSYNEQFF.

This chain uses TRBV6-6 with TRBJ2-2; a weak D match, TRBD1 (6 bases). Trimming removed 6 bases from V and 4 bases from J, with 12 bases in between. Germline values: CDR1 MNHNY, CDR2 SVGAGI (reference sequence). The CDR3 totals 14 residues. CDR3 in amino acids: CASSWTVLTGELFF. CDR3 DNA: TGTGCCAGCAGCTGGACAGTTCTCACCGGGGAGCTGTTTTTT.